This T cell receptor (beta chain) was profiled in a study of blood T cell repertoires in COVID-19. Study-level background: Sources were T cells, B-cell-depleted T cells, or PBMCs; the material itself was cDNA or gDNA.

The germline V gene encodes CDR1 SGHKS and CDR2 YYEKEE (reference sequence). The CDR3 extends over 13 amino acids. V lost 2 bases to trimming and J lost 6 bases, with 11 bases between them. Original processing methods: It was from reference gene primer amplification that nucleated cell counts were estimated. Clones were sequenced by immunoSEQ multiplex PCR, and TCRdb holds only the in-frame ones, with some missing. That table is the source of V, J and clone size, and D and trimming were worked out from the DNA. This sample carries some 120,000 clones, 90% of them seen once, and the ten largest clones take 1.5% to 2%.

V is TRBV5-5 and J is TRBJ2-5; D not certain. The sample comprised peripheral blood. This sequence was found in a human donor with active COVID-19. The donor label of this sample is uncertain. The CDR3 loop reads CASSFDGDQTQYF. The CDR3 DNA sequence: TGTGCCAGCAGCTTCGACGGAGACCAGACCCAGTACTTC.